In its sample, the clone carrying this T cell receptor (beta chain) was seen once. Trimming removed 7 bases at V and 1 base at J, with 13 bases between. This CDR3 spans 13 amino acids. Germline CDR1 SQVTM, CDR2 ANQGSEA. This sample is drawn from a study of blood T cell repertoires in COVID-19. Profiling relied on immunoSEQ multiplex PCR, and the TCRdb table lists in-frame clones only, not all of them. This sample has tens of thousands of clones, with about four fifths found just once. This sequence joins TRBV29-1 and TRBJ1-1, with D possibly being TRBD1 (5 bases). Specimen: peripheral blood. The TCR comes from a human donor in a cohort sampled during active COVID-19. DNA for the CDR3: TGCAGCGCAGCAGGAGACAGGAACACTGAAGCTTTCTTT. Its translation: CSAAGDRNTEAFF.